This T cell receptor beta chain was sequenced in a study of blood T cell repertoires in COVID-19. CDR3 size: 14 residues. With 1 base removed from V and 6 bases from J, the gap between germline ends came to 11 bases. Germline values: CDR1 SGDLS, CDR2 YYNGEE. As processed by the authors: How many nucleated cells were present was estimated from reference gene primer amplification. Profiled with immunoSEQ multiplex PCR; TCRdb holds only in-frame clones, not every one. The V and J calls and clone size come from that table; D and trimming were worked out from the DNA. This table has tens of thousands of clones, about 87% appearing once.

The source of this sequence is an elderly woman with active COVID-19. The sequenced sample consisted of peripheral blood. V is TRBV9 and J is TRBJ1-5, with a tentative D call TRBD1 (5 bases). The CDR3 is CASSVQGQGQPQHF. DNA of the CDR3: TGTGCCAGCAGCGTACAGGGCCAAGGTCAGCCCCAGCATTTT.